The source of this TCR beta chain is a study of blood T cell repertoires in COVID-19. Looking at the study overall: Donors in the United States, Italy and Spain gave samples during acute or convalescent COVID-19. In each case, the material was cDNA or gDNA derived from T cells, B-cell-depleted T cells, or PBMCs.

This CDR3 comprises 14 residues. Germline V CDR1 and CDR2: LGHDT, YNNKEL (reference sequence). Trimming cost V 5 bases and J 1 base, with 9 bases left between them. In the authors' workflow: Nucleated cell number was recorded as an estimate derived from reference gene primer amplification. Only in-frame clones appear in the TCRdb table, and some are missing; sequencing was by immunoSEQ multiplex PCR. V, J and clone size reflect that table, while D and trimming were determined from the DNA. The sample has 100,000 or so clones, approximately 89% seen once; the top ten hold roughly 12%. V is TRBV3-1 (or the pseudogene TRBV3-2) and J is TRBJ1-5; D remains unclear. This clonotype originated in a woman in her 30s with acute or convalescent COVID-19. Sequencing was done on a sample of peripheral blood. The CDR3 loop reads CASSYTHSNQPQHF. Here the CDR3 DNA reads TGTGCCAGCAGCTACACCCACAGCAATCAGCCCCAGCATTTT.